A single sample gave rise to the 10 T cell receptor beta chains below, sequenced in a study of blood T cell repertoires in COVID-19. Using immunoSEQ multiplex PCR, the repertoire was profiled, and TCRdb retains in-frame clones only, with some absent. This repertoire shows 150,000 to 200,000 clones, 75% to 90% found once; its top ten account for about 7.1%. The sequencing input was peripheral blood. The receptors were sampled from a woman between 70 and 85 years old with COVID-19, enrolled during active disease.

This clone was observed once. The chain has TRBV7-8 and TRBJ1-2; D is perhaps TRBD1 (5 bases). Germline-derived CDR1 and CDR2 are SGHVS and FQNEAQ. This CDR3 is built from 14 residues. V lost 4 bases, J lost 4 bases, and 13 bases lay in between. The CDR3 loop reads CASSSDRGRYGYTF. The CDR3 coding sequence is TGTGCCAGCAGCTCAGACAGAGGACGCTATGGCTACACCTTC.

This clone appeared a few times. J is TRBJ2-7 and V is TRBV20-1; 9 positions agree with TRBD2. The CDR3 covers 20 residues. Germline V gene lookup returns CDR1 DFQATT and CDR2 SNEGSKA (reference sequence). V was pared by 3 bases and J by 7 bases, with 28 bases of the junction left unmatched. CDR3 region: CSASRLSPTFISSGNLEQYF. The CDR3 bases are TGCAGTGCTAGTCGGCTGAGTCCAACCTTTATCTCTAGCGGGAATCTAGAGCAGTACTTC.

The chain recombines TRBV5-1 with TRBJ2-6; D is undetermined. The CDR3 has 13 amino acids. Trimming stripped 7 bases from V and 0 bases from J, with 5 bases between. Per the germline V gene, CDR1 is SGHRS and CDR2 is YFSETQ. The chain's CDR3 is CASGISGANVLTF. The CDR3 coding sequence is TGCGCCAGCGGCATCTCTGGGGCCAACGTCCTGACTTTC. Drawing the rest from reference TRBV5-1 and TRBJ2-6, the complete variable domain is KAGVTQTPRYLIKTRGQQVTLSCSPISGHRSVSWYQQTPGQGLQFLFEYFSETQRNKGNFPGRFSGRQFSNSRSEMNVSTLELGDSALYLCASGISGANVLTFGAGSRLTVL.

This chain connects TRBV5-1 to TRBJ1-6, with 12 bases identical to TRBD1. CDR1 is SGHRS and CDR2 is YFSETQ in the germline V gene. The V and J ends lost 4 bases and 7 bases, in that order; junction bases with no gene match: 3. The CDR3 runs 15 residues. This CDR3 is CASSGGTGGNSPLHF. CDR3 bases: TGCGCCAGCAGCGGTGGGACAGGGGGCAATTCACCCCTCCACTTT.

This chain joins TRBV27 and TRBJ2-7; 7 bases align to TRBD2. The trim removed 5 bases at V and 3 bases at J, leaving 10 bases unmatched. Germline V CDR1 and CDR2: MNHEY, SMNVEV (reference sequence). The CDR3 extends over 15 amino acids. CDR3 DNA: TGTGCCAGCAGTCTGCAGCGGGGAGCAGGCTACGAGCAGTACTTC. As protein: CASSLQRGAGYEQYF.

This rearrangement joins TRBV25-1 to TRBJ1-1, with TRBD1 matching over 7 bases. The CDR3 is 14 residues long. The V and J ends lost 3 bases and 6 bases, in that order; junction bases with no gene match: 7. Germline V gives CDR1 MGHDK, CDR2 SYGVNS. This CDR3 is CASSDYRGIAEAFF. The CDR3 DNA sequence: TGTGCCAGCAGTGACTACAGGGGAATAGCTGAAGCTTTCTTT.

The chain joins TRBV6-2 or TRBV6-3 to TRBJ2-5; possible D gene TRBD2, 6 bases. Germline V gene data show CDR1 as MNHEY and CDR2 as SVGEGT. The V end was cut by 0 bases, the J end by 4 bases, with 9 bases between. This CDR3 is built from 14 residues. In DNA form, the CDR3 reads TGTGCCAGCAGTTACTCTTTGGGAGGAGAGACCCAGTACTTC. Translating gives CASSYSLGGETQYF.

The V call is TRBV28, the J call TRBJ1-5, with D unclear. The V gene lost 5 bases and the J gene lost 7 bases, with 18 bases spanning the gap. Germline V lookup: CDR1 MDHEN, CDR2 SYDVKM. The length of the CDR3 is 15 residues. The CDR3: CASSTGAGSWQPQHF. Written as DNA, the CDR3 is TGTGCCAGCAGTACGGGAGCTGGGTCTTGGCAGCCCCAGCATTTT.

This chain joins TRBV27 and TRBJ2-5; D is perhaps TRBD1 (6 bases). The V gene's germline CDR1 is MNHEY and CDR2 SMNVEV (reference sequence). With 5 bases removed from V and 5 bases from J, the gap between germline ends came to 15 bases. CDR3 length equals 14 residues. The CDR3 region is CASSPTGIPETQYF. In DNA form, the CDR3 reads TGTGCCAGCAGTCCAACAGGGATACCCGAGACCCAGTACTTC.

This clone was counted a single time. The chain is built from TRBV7-2 and TRBJ1-2, with D possibly TRBD1 on 6 matching bases. With 5 bases removed from V and 4 bases from J, the gap between germline ends came to 11 bases. Germline values: CDR1 SGHTA, CDR2 FQGNSA. The CDR3 extends over 13 amino acids. In DNA form, the CDR3 reads TGTGCCAGCAGCCGACAGGAAATCTATGGCTACACCTTC. Amino acid sequence: CASSRQEIYGYTF.